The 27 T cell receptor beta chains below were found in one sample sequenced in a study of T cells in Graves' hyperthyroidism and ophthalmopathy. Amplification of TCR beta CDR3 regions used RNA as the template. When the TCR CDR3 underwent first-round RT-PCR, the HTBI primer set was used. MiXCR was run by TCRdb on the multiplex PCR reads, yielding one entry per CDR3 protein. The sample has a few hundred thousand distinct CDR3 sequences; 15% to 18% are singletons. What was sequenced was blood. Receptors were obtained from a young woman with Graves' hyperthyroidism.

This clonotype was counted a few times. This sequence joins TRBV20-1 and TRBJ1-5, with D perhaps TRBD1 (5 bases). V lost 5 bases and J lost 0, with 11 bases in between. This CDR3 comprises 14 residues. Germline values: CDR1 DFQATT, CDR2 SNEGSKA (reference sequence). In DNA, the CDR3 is TGCAGTGCTTGGGACGGTAGTAGCAATCAGCCCCAGCATTTT. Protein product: CSAWDGSSNQPQHF.

In nucleotides, the CDR3 is TGTGCCAGCAGACCTCGGGACAGTAGCACAGATACGCAGTATTTT. Its protein is CASRPRDSSTDTQYF. The rearrangement joins TRBV6-1 to TRBJ2-3; 7 bases map to TRBD1. This CDR3 is built from 15 residues. Germline V CDR1 and CDR2: MNHNS, SASEGT. With 6 bases clipped from V and 0 bases from J, the junction kept 6 bases outside the gene matches.

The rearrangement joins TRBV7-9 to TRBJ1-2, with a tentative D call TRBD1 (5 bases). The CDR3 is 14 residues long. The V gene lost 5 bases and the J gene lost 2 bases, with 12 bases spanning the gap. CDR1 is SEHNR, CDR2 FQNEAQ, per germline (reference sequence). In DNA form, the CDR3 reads TGTGCCAGCAGCGCGGGACTGGTCAACTATGGCTACACCTTC. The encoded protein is CASSAGLVNYGYTF.

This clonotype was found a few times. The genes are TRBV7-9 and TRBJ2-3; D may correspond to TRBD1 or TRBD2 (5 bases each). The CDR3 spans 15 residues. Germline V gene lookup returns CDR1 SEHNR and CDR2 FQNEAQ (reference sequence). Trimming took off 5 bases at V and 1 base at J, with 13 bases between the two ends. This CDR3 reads CASSTRGDRTDTQYF. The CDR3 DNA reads TGTGCCAGCAGCACCCGGGGCGACCGCACAGATACGCAGTATTTT.

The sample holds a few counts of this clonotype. CDR3 region: CASNTGTGALSTLYNEQFF. For the CDR3, the DNA is TGTGCCAGCAATACCGGGACAGGGGCCCTTTCTACGCTTTACAATGAGCAGTTCTTC. This chain links TRBV12-3 or TRBV12-4 with TRBJ2-1, with TRBD1 matching 10 bases. The CDR3 is made up of 19 amino acids. V lost 7 bases, J lost 4 bases, and 19 bases stayed unmatched.

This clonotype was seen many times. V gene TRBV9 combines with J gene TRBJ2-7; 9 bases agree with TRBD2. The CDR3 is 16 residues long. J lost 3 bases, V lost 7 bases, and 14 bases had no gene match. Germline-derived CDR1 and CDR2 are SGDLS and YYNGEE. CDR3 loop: CASGSGGREGLYEQYF. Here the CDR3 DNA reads TGTGCCAGCGGGTCCGGGGGGCGGGAGGGCCTCTACGAGCAGTACTTC.

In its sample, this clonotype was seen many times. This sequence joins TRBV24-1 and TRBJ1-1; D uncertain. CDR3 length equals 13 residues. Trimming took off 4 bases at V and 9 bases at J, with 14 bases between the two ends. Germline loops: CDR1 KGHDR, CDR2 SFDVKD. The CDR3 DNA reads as TGTGCCACCAGTGACCCCGGAGTAACTAAAGCTTTCTTT. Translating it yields CATSDPGVTKAFF.

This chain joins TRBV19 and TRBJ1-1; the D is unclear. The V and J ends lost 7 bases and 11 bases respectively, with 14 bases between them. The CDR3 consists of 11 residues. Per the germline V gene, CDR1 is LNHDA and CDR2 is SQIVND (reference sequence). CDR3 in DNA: TGTGCCAGTACAGGTTTGGGGTTGGCTTTCTTT. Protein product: CASTGLGLAFF.

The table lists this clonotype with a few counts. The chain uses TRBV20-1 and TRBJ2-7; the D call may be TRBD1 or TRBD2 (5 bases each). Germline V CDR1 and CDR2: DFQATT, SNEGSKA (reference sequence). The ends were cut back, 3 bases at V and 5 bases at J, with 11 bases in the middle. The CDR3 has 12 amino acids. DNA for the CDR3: TGCAGTGCTAGTTTCAGGGACCACGAGCAGTACTTC. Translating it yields CSASFRDHEQYF.

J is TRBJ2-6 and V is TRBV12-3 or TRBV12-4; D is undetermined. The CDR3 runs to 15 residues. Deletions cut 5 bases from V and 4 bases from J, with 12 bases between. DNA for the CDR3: TGTGCCAGCAGTCTCCAAGTAGGAGGGGCCAACGTCCTGACTTTC. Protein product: CASSLQVGGANVLTF.

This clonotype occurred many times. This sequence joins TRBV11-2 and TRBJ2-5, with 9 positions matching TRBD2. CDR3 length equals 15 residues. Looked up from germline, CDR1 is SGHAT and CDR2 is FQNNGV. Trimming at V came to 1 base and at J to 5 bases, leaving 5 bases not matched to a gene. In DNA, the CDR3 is TGTGCCAGCAGCTTAGTGGCTAGCGGGGAGGAGACCCAGTACTTC. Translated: CASSLVASGEETQYF.

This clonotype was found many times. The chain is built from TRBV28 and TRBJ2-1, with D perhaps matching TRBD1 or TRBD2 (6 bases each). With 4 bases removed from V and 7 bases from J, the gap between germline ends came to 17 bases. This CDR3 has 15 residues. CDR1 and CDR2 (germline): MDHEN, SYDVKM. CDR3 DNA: TGTGCCAGCAGTTCCGGGGGCCTAAAAGGGAATGAGCAGTTCTTC. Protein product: CASSSGGLKGNEQFF.

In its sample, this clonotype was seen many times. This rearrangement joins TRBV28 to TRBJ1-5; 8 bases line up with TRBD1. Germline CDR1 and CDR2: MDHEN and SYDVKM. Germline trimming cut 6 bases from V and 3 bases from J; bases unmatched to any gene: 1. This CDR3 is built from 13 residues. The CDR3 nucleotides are TGTGCCAGCAGGACAGGGGACAATCAGCCCCAGCATTTT. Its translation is CASRTGDNQPQHF.

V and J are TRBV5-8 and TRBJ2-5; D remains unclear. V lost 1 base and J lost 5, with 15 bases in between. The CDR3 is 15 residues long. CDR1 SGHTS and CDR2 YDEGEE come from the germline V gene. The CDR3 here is CASSLTRVPWETQYF. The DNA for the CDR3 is TGTGCCAGCAGCTTGACCCGGGTACCGTGGGAGACCCAGTACTTC.

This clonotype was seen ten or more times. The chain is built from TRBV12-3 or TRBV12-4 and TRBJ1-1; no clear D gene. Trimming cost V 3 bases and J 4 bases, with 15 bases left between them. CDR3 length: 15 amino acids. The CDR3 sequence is CASSLVGPLITEAFF. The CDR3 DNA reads TGTGCCAGCAGTTTGGTCGGACCTCTCATCACTGAAGCTTTCTTT.

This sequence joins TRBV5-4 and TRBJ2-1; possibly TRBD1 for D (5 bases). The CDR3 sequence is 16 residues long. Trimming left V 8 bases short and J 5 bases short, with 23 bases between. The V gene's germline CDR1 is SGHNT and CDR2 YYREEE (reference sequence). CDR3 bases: TGTGCCAGTAGTAGCCTCCTCAGGACACAAAACAATGAGCAGTTCTTC. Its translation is CASSSLLRTQNNEQFF.

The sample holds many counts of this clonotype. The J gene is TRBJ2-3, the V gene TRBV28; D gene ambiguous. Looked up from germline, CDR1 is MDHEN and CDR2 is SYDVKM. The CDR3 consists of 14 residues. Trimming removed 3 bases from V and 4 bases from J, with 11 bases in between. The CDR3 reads CASSLLANADTQYF. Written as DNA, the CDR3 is TGTGCCAGCAGTTTGTTGGCTAACGCAGATACGCAGTATTTT.

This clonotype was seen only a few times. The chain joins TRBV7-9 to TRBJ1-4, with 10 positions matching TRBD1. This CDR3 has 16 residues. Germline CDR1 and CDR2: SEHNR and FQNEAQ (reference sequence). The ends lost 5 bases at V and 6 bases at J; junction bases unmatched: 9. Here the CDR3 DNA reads TGTGCCAGCAGCCTGACAGGGGGCGCGTCCTATGAAAAACTGTTTTTT. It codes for CASSLTGGASYEKLFF.

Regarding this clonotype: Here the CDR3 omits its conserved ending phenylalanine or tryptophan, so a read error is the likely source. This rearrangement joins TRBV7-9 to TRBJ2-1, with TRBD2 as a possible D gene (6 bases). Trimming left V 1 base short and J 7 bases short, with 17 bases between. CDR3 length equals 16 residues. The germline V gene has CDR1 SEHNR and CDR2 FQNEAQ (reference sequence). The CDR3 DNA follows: TGTGCCAGCAGCTTAGTAGCCGGGAGTTTAAGTAATGAGCAGTTCCTC. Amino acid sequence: CASSLVAGSLSNEQFL.

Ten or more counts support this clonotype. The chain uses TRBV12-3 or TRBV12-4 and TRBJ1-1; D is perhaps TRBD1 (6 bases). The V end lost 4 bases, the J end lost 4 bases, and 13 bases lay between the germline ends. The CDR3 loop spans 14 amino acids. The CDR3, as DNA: TGTGCCAGCAGTTACAGGGTCGGTACCACTGAAGCTTTCTTT. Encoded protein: CASSYRVGTTEAFF.

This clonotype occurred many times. The CDR3 DNA follows: TGTGCCAGCAGCTTAATTCGTACAGGGGGCGCCTACAATGAGCAGTTCTTC. Protein product: CASSLIRTGGAYNEQFF. The chain is built from TRBV7-8 and TRBJ2-1; 9 nucleotides align to TRBD1. The CDR3 contains 17 residues. Losses at the gene ends were 2 bases for V and 2 bases for J; bases not matched to a gene: 7. The germline CDR1 and CDR2 sequences are SGHVS and FQNEAQ.

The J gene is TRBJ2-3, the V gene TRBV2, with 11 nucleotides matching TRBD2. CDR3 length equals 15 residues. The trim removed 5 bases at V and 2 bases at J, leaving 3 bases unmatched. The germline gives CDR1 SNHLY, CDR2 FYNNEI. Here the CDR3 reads CASSPTSGITDTQYF. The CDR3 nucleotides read TGTGCCAGCAGTCCGACTAGCGGGATCACAGATACGCAGTATTTT. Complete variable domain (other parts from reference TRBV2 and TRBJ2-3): EPEVTQTPSHQVTQMGQEVILRCVPISNHLYFYWYRQILGQKVEFLVSFYNNEISEKSEIFDDQFSVERPDGSNFTLKIRSTKLEDSAMYFCASSPTSGITDTQYFGPGTRLTVL.

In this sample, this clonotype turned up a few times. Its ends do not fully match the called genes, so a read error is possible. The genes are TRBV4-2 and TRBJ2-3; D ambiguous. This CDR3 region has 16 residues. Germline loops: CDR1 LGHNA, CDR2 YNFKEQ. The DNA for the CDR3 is TGCGCCAGCAGCCAAGATATGGGTTCGGGCACAGATACGCAGTATTTT. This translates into CASSQDMGSGTDTQYF.

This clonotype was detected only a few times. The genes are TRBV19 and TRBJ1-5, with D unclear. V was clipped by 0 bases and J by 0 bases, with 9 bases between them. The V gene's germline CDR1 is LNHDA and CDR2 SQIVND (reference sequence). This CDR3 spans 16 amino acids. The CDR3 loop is CASSIERPVSNQPQHF. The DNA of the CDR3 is TGTGCCAGTAGTATAGAGCGGCCAGTTAGCAATCAGCCCCAGCATTTT.

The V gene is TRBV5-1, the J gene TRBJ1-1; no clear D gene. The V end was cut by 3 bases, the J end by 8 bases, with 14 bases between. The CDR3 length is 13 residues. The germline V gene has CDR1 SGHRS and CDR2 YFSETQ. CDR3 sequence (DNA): TGCGCCAGCAGCTCCTCCGGGTCCGACGAAGCTTTCTTT. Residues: CASSSSGSDEAFF.

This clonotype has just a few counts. CDR3 amino acids: CASSLRWSGGSTYEQYF. In DNA, the CDR3 is TGTGCCAGCAGCTTAAGATGGAGTGGGGGCTCGACCTACGAGCAGTACTTC. The J gene is TRBJ2-7, the V gene TRBV7-8, with a possible D match to TRBD1 (6 bases). V was trimmed by 2 bases and J by 2 bases, leaving 19 bases between them. This CDR3 has 17 residues. Germline V gene sequence: CDR1 SGHVS, CDR2 FQNEAQ.

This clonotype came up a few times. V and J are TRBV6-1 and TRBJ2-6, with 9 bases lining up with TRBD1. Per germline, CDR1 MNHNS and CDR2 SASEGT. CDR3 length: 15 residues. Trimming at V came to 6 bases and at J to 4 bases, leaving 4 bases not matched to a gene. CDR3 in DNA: TGTGCCAGCAGGGACAGGGGAGGCGGGGCCAACGTCCTGACTTTC. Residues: CASRDRGGGANVLTF.